Shown below are 8 T cell receptor beta chains from a single sample sequenced in a study of radiotherapy plus CTLA-4 blockade in lung cancer. Measured with immunoSEQ multiplex PCR; TCRdb has only the in-frame clones, and not every one. The sample has over 85,000 clones; roughly four fifths are singletons. This specimen consisted of peripheral blood, obtained from a patient treated with radiotherapy plus ipilimumab. Source of these receptors: a human donor with non-small cell lung cancer that progressed on radiotherapy plus ipilimumab.

The rearrangement uses TRBV7-9 and TRBJ2-7, with 7 positions matching TRBD1. CDR1 and CDR2 from the germline V gene are SEHNR and FQNEAQ (reference sequence). The CDR3 loop spans 16 amino acids. With 5 bases clipped from V and 0 bases from J, the junction kept 10 bases outside the gene matches. The CDR3 here is CASSPTGPGISYEQYF. The DNA for the CDR3 is TGTGCCAGCAGCCCGACAGGGCCCGGTATCTCCTACGAGCAGTACTTC.

The rearrangement uses TRBV29-1 and TRBJ2-7; 9 nucleotides align to TRBD2. The germline CDR1 and CDR2 sequences are SQVTM and ANQGSEA. The CDR3 loop spans 13 amino acids. V was pared by 5 bases and J by 2 bases, with 4 bases of the junction left unmatched. The CDR3 region has the DNA TGCAGCGTTCTAGCGGGGAAGACCTACGAGCAGTACTTC. Protein: CSVLAGKTYEQYF.

V and J are TRBV18 and TRBJ1-4; 9 bases are shared with TRBD1. V gave up 5 bases and J gave up 5 bases; unmatched junction bases: 6. Germline-derived CDR1 and CDR2 are KGHSH and LQKENI. The CDR3 spans 15 residues. CDR3: CASSSRQGVNEKLFF. In DNA, the CDR3 is TGTGCCAGCTCATCGAGACAGGGGGTGAATGAAAAACTGTTTTTT.

The chain combines TRBV5-1 with TRBJ2-1; 8 positions agree with TRBD2. The CDR3 is 16 amino acids. Germline trimming cut 4 bases from V and 0 bases from J; bases unmatched to any gene: 6. Germline-derived CDR1 and CDR2 are SGHRS and YFSETQ. The DNA for the CDR3 is TGCGCCAGCAGCGTACTAGCGGCCAGCTCCTACAATGAGCAGTTCTTC. Residues: CASSVLAASSYNEQFF.

This clone has only a few counts. This chain joins TRBV28 and TRBJ2-5; D not resolved. The CDR3 is made up of 10 amino acids. Germline V gene lookup returns CDR1 MDHEN and CDR2 SYDVKM. Trimming took off 3 bases at V and 5 bases at J, with 1 base between the two ends. CDR3 amino acids: CASSFETQYF. The CDR3 DNA reads as TGTGCCAGCAGTTTTGAGACCCAGTACTTC.

The chain carries TRBV15 and TRBJ1-1; possibly TRBD1 for D (5 bases). V lost 6 bases to trimming and J lost 1 base, with 15 bases between them. In germline, CDR1 is LNHNV, CDR2 YYDKDF (reference sequence). The CDR3 is 15 residues long. The CDR3 region is CATRVGTRSNTEAFF. The CDR3 DNA reads TGTGCCACCAGAGTGGGGACGAGGTCGAACACTGAAGCTTTCTTT.

Concerning this clone: At one boundary the junction diverges from the germline segment, which might be a read error. This chain connects TRBV6-6 to TRBJ1-2; a possible D gene is TRBD1 (5 bases). Germline V CDR1 and CDR2: MNHNY, SVGAGI (reference sequence). This CDR3 region has 14 residues. The DNA for the CDR3 is TGTGCCAACAGTTATGGGAGCAGGGAGCAAGGCTACACCTTC. This encodes CANSYGSREQGYTF.

A few counts support this clone. The rearrangement joins TRBV28 to TRBJ2-2; a weak D match, TRBD1 (6 bases). The germline gives CDR1 MDHEN, CDR2 SYDVKM. Trimming removed 5 bases at V and 5 bases at J, with 15 bases between. The CDR3 spans 15 residues. Here the CDR3 reads CASSRNTGNTGELFF. The CDR3 DNA follows: TGTGCCAGCAGTCGCAACACAGGGAATACCGGGGAGCTGTTTTTT.